The 27 T cell receptor beta chains below all came from one sample that was sequenced in a study of immune characterization of retroperitoneal liposarcoma. TCRdb recomputed calls from the PCR reads with MiXCR, one row per CDR3 protein. The top ten hold roughly 19% of the sample, which has more than 9,000 distinct CDR3 sequences, over 25% seen once. Sequenced sample: blood. These receptors were taken from a male donor with retroperitoneal liposarcoma.

This clonotype is medium-sized (0.01 to 0.1%) in the sample. V is TRBV7-6 and J is TRBJ1-5; D unresolved. Trimming left V 1 base short and J 4 bases short, with 11 bases between. The CDR3 runs to 15 residues. Germline CDR1 and CDR2: SGHVS and FNYEAQ. Written as DNA, the CDR3 is TGTGCCAGCAGCTTAGGGCCGGGAAAAAATCAGCCCCAGCATTTT. Its protein is CASSLGPGKNQPQHF.

For this clonotype: At one of its ends the junction is not consistent with the germline gene, which may arise from a read error. The gene calls are TRBV6-5 and TRBJ2-6, with TRBD1 matching over 7 bases. Germline V CDR1 and CDR2: MNHEY, SVGAGI. This CDR3 has 19 residues. The CDR3 here is CTSSPSSGTVVSGANVLTF. The CDR3 coding sequence is TGTACCAGCAGCCCCAGCTCCGGGACAGTCGTCTCTGGGGCCAACGTCCTGACTTTC.

This clonotype has more than one count but fewer than ten. A much more abundant neighbour one base away suggests this may be a read error. The rearrangement links TRBV6-1 to TRBJ2-1, with TRBD1 identical over 8 bases. The last part of the DNA fits TRBJ2-5 better; the J call may be wrong. The length of the CDR3 is 14 residues. Germline V gene data show CDR1 as MNHNS and CDR2 as SASEGT. CDR3 amino acids: CVSSGSGGLETQYF. DNA of the CDR3: TGTGTCAGCAGTGGGTCAGGGGGCCTAGAGACCCAGTACTTC.

This clonotype was detected many times. The chain is built from TRBV6-7 and TRBJ2-1; D perhaps matches TRBD2 (6 bases). TRBV6-7 is recorded as an ORF, its role being uncertain. This CDR3 has 14 residues. V lost 6 bases, J lost 10 bases, and 19 bases lay in between. The DNA of the CDR3 is TGTGCCAGCAGCCAAGTCCCCGTGCGGGAAGAGCAGTTCTTC. It codes for CASSQVPVREEQFF.

This clonotype was seen ten or more times. The J gene is TRBJ2-1, the V gene TRBV6-1; 14 bases are a match to TRBD2. Germline values: CDR1 MNHNS, CDR2 SASEGT. The CDR3 runs to 15 residues. Trimming at V came to 6 bases and at J to 3 bases, leaving 1 base not matched to a gene. This chain's CDR3 is CASSGLAGGYNEQFF. CDR3 DNA sequence: TGTGCCAGCAGCGGACTAGCGGGGGGCTACAATGAGCAGTTCTTC.

The rearrangement joins TRBV6-1 to TRBJ2-3; a possible D gene is TRBD2 (6 bases). CDR3 length equals 16 residues. The V gene lost 2 bases and the J gene lost 0 bases, with 12 bases spanning the gap. Per the germline V gene, CDR1 is MNHNS and CDR2 is SASEGT. The CDR3 region is CASSERGGVSTDTQYF. CDR3 nucleotide sequence: TGTGCCAGCAGTGAACGGGGAGGAGTTAGCACAGATACGCAGTATTTT.

This clonotype came up a few times. This could be a read error, since a much larger clone is one nucleotide away. V is TRBV4-1 and J is TRBJ2-1; D is uncertain. The J call is doubtful: the DNA matches TRBJ2-7 better. The CDR3 is made up of 15 amino acids. Germline assignment: CDR1 MGHRA and CDR2 YSYEKL. CDR3 bases: TGCGCCAGCAGCCAAGACGGGCAGTATTACAATGAGCAGTACTTC. Residues: CASSQDGQYYNEQYF.

By share, this clonotype counts as medium-sized (0.01 to 0.1%). The chain employs TRBV11-3 and TRBJ1-6; D is possibly TRBD1 (5 bases). Germline V gene data show CDR1 as SGHNT and CDR2 as YENEEA. The V end lost 8 bases, the J end lost 0 bases, and 17 bases lay between the germline ends. This CDR3 contains 17 residues. The CDR3: CASSLQGGSSYNSPLHF. In DNA, the CDR3 is TGTGCCAGCTCCTTGCAGGGAGGATCCTCCTATAATTCACCCCTCCACTTT. The full variable domain, in which reference TRBV11-3 and TRBJ1-6 provide the parts outside the CDR3, is EAGVVQSPRYKIIEKKQPVAFWCNPISGHNTLYWYLQNLGQGPELLIRYENEEAVDDSQLPKDRFSAERLKGVDSTLKIQPAELGDSAVYLCASSLQGGSSYNSPLHFGNGTRLTVT.

The chain combines TRBV6-6 with TRBJ1-1; 8 bases match TRBD1. The germline CDR1 and CDR2 sequences are MNHNY and SVGAGI (reference sequence). This CDR3 region has 13 residues. V was clipped by 8 bases and J by 4 bases; unmatched bases: 6. The DNA of the CDR3 is TGTGCCAGCCTTACAGGGGGAGCCACTGAAGCTTTCTTT. Protein product: CASLTGGATEAFF.

The chain couples TRBV27 to TRBJ1-1; TRBD1 is a possible D gene (6 bases). Per germline, CDR1 MNHEY and CDR2 SMNVEV (reference sequence). Trimming stripped 2 bases from V and 4 bases from J, with 14 bases between. This CDR3 is 15 amino acids long. The CDR3 loop reads CASSLGRGASTEAFF. In nucleotides, the CDR3 is TGTGCCAGCAGTTTAGGGCGGGGGGCTAGCACTGAAGCTTTCTTT.

This clonotype has at least ten counts. This rearrangement joins TRBV14 to TRBJ2-1; TRBD2 agrees at 9 bases. Germline assignment: CDR1 SGHDN and CDR2 FVKESK. V gave up 2 bases and J gave up 5 bases; unmatched junction bases: 10. The length of the CDR3 is 17 residues. The CDR3 here is CASSQIRGGGADNEQFF. Written as DNA, the CDR3 is TGTGCCAGCAGCCAAATACGAGGCGGGGGGGCTGACAATGAGCAGTTCTTC.

This clonotype was picked up a small number of times. The chain is built from TRBV6-1 and TRBJ2-3; 11 nucleotides align to TRBD1. J was trimmed by 3 bases and V by 2 bases; bases with no gene match: 4. The CDR3 is 16 amino acids. The germline CDR1 and CDR2 sequences are MNHNS and SASEGT. The CDR3 protein is CASSEWGTGGTDTQYF. The DNA for the CDR3 is TGTGCCAGCAGTGAATGGGGGACAGGGGGGACAGATACGCAGTATTTT.

This clonotype is medium-sized (0.01 to 0.1%). The chain has TRBV12-3 or TRBV12-4 and TRBJ1-2; 12 bases fit TRBD1. This CDR3 is 15 amino acids long. V was pared by 5 bases and J by 7 bases, with 8 bases of the junction left unmatched. CDR3 coding DNA: TGTGCCAGCAGTGCACCGGGACAGGGGGCGAGTGGCTACACCTTC. This translates into CASSAPGQGASGYTF.

The chain recombines TRBV12-5 with TRBJ1-5; D gene unclear. Per the germline V gene, CDR1 is LGHNT and CDR2 is FRNRAP. The CDR3 is 11 residues long. Trimming removed 1 base from V and 6 bases from J, with 1 base in between. The CDR3 protein is CASGLAQPQHF. The CDR3 DNA reads TGTGCTAGTGGTTTGGCTCAGCCCCAGCATTTT. Full variable domain (remainder filled in from reference TRBV12-5 and TRBJ1-5): DARVTQTPRHKVTEMGQEVTMRCQPILGHNTVFWYRQTMMQGLELLAYFRNRAPLDDSGMPKDRFSAEMPDATLATLKIQPSEPRDSAVYFCASGLAQPQHFGDGTRLSIL.

The J gene is TRBJ2-2, the V gene TRBV7-2; D uncertain. The ends were cut back, 1 base at V and 5 bases at J, with 8 bases in the middle. This CDR3 has 14 amino acids. CDR1 SGHTA and CDR2 FQGNSA come from the germline V gene. The CDR3 sequence: CASSLVHRTGELFF. The CDR3 DNA is TGTGCCAGCAGCTTAGTGCATCGTACCGGGGAGCTGTTTTTT.

This clonotype was picked up many times. The chain links TRBV6-1 to TRBJ2-2, with a tentative D call TRBD1 (5 bases). Trimming pared 3 bases from V and 8 bases from J, leaving 16 bases between. CDR1 is MNHNS and CDR2 is SASEGT in the germline V gene. CDR3 length equals 15 residues. CDR3 sequence reads: CASSEAPQGNGELFF. CDR3 coding DNA: TGTGCCAGCAGTGAGGCACCTCAGGGTAATGGGGAGCTGTTTTTT.

This clonotype was observed many times. The chain joins TRBV10-2 to TRBJ2-4, with D tentatively TRBD2 (7 bases). The CDR3 has 13 residues. Trimming pared 4 bases from V and 6 bases from J, leaving 10 bases between. Germline V gene lookup returns CDR1 WSHSY and CDR2 SAAADI. The CDR3 DNA is TGCGCCAGCAGTGCAGGGGAGGGAAACATTCAGTACTTC. Translated: CASSAGEGNIQYF.

V usage is TRBV6-1 and J usage is TRBJ2-1, with D perhaps TRBD1 (6 bases). The germline V gene has CDR1 MNHNS and CDR2 SASEGT. V was trimmed by 10 bases and J by 5 bases, leaving 15 bases between them. The CDR3 length is 13 residues. The CDR3 DNA sequence: TGTGCCACCGAAAGGGGGACCCACAATGAGCAGTTCTTC. Protein sequence: CATERGTHNEQFF.

This rearrangement joins TRBV6-5 to TRBJ2-7, with TRBD1 identical over 11 bases. CDR1 is MNHEY, CDR2 SVGAGI, per germline. With 4 bases clipped from V and 4 bases from J, the junction kept 3 bases outside the gene matches. The CDR3 sequence is 14 residues long. The CDR3 nucleotides read TGTGCCAGCAGTTGGACAGGGGGCGGGTACGAGCAGTACTTC. It translates to CASSWTGGGYEQYF.

In regard to this clonotype: The junction differs from germline at one of its ends, possibly a read error. This chain links TRBV10-3 with TRBJ2-1; TRBD2 matches at 8 bases. This CDR3 contains 14 residues. CDR1 and CDR2 (germline): ENHRY, SYGVKD. The CDR3 DNA is TGTGCCATCAGTGATAGCGGGAAGAGTGAGACCCAGCACTTC. Translation gives CAISDSGKSETQHF.

This clonotype occurred many times. This chain connects TRBV10-1 to TRBJ2-1, with D maybe TRBD2 (5 bases). Judging by the DNA end, TRBJ2-7 fits better; the J call may be wrong. Per the germline V gene, CDR1 is WNHNN and CDR2 is SYGVQD (reference sequence). The CDR3 consists of 12 residues. The CDR3 nucleotides are TGCGCCAGCAGTGAGTCGGGGAGAAGGCAGTACTTC. This translates into CASSESGRRQYF.

The chain is built from TRBV27 and TRBJ1-1; D is perhaps TRBD1 (6 bases). The CDR3 loop spans 15 amino acids. Germline V gene data show CDR1 as MNHEY and CDR2 as SMNVEV (reference sequence). The V end was cut by 3 bases, the J end by 5 bases, with 16 bases between. CDR3 in DNA: TGTGCCAGCAGTTTGCAGGGGCGGCGAGGAACTGAAGCTTTCTTT. It codes for CASSLQGRRGTEAFF.

The sample holds many counts of this clonotype. The rearrangement joins TRBV6-1 to TRBJ2-7; the D is unclear. The V gene lost 3 bases and the J gene lost 2 bases, with 8 bases spanning the gap. There are 13 residues in the CDR3. Germline lookup yields CDR1 MNHNS and CDR2 SASEGT. Here the CDR3 reads CASSETPAYEQYF. CDR3 coding DNA: TGTGCCAGCAGTGAGACACCCGCCTACGAGCAGTACTTC.

This clonotype was seen just once. The chain couples TRBV12-3 or TRBV12-4 to TRBJ2-2, with TRBD1 as a possible D gene (6 bases). The CDR3 is made up of 14 amino acids. The V end was cut by 6 bases, the J end by 2 bases, with 10 bases between. DNA for the CDR3: TGTGCCAGCAGCCGGGACACCAACACCGGGGAGCTGTTTTTT. Translating it yields CASSRDTNTGELFF.

This clonotype was counted ten times or more. The J gene is TRBJ2-4, the V gene TRBV6-1; the D gene is possibly TRBD1 (5 bases). V lost 1 base, J lost 8 bases, and 15 bases lay in between. Looked up from germline, CDR1 is MNHNS and CDR2 is SASEGT. The CDR3 is made up of 15 amino acids. The DNA of the CDR3 is TGTGCCAGCAGTGAAGAGGTTCAGGGTTTGGACATTCAGTACTTC. It specifies CASSEEVQGLDIQYF.

This clonotype was recorded only once. A clone one base away is much larger, so this may be a read error. V gene TRBV11-3 combines with J gene TRBJ2-1; D might be TRBD1 (5 bases). Germline V gives CDR1 SGHNT, CDR2 YENEEA. Trimming removed 3 bases from V and 0 bases from J, with 9 bases in between. CDR3 length: 15 amino acids. The CDR3 region has the DNA TGTGCCAGCAGCTTCAGGGATAGCTCCTACAATGAGCAGTTCTTC. It specifies CASSFRDSSYNEQFF.

The chain links TRBV6-1 to TRBJ2-1, with D possibly matching TRBD1 (5 bases). The J call is in doubt because the DNA end fits TRBJ2-7 better. CDR3 length: 12 amino acids. The V gene's germline CDR1 is MNHNS and CDR2 SASEGT. Here the CDR3 reads CASYETDYEQYF. The CDR3 region has the DNA TGTGCCAGCTACGAGACAGACTACGAGCAGTACTTC.